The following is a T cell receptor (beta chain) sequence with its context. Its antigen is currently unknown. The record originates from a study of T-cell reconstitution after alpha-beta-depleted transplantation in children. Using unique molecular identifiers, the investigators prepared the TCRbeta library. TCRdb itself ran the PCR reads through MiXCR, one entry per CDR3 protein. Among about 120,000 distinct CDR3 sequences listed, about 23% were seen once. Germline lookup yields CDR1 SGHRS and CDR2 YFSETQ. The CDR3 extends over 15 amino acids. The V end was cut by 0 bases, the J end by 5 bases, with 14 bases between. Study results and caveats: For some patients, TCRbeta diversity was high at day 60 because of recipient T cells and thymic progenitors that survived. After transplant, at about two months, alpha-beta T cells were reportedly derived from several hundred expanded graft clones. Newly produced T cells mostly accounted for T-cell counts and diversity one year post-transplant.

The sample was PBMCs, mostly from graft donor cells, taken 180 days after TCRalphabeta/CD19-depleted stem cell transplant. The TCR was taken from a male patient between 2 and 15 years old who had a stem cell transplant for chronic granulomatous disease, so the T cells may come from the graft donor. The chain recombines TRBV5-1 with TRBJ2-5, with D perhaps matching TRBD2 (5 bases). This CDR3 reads CASSLVGLHRETQYF. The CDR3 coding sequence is TGCGCCAGCAGCTTGGTTGGACTCCACCGCGAGACCCAGTACTTC. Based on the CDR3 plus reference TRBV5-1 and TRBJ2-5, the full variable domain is KAGVTQTPRYLIKTRGQQVTLSCSPISGHRSVSWYQQTPGQGLQFLFEYFSETQRNKGNFPGRFSGRQFSNSRSEMNVSTLELGDSALYLCASSLVGLHRETQYFGPGTRLLVL.